Listed below are T cell receptor beta chains from one sample, sequenced in a study of blood T cell repertoires in COVID-19. TCRdb keeps only in-frame clones here, not all; method: immunoSEQ multiplex PCR. There are around 310,000 clones in the sample; around 89% occur only once, and approximately 0.98% lies in the top ten. Specimen: peripheral blood. The receptor source for this set is a middle-aged woman with COVID-19, enrolled during active disease. Each CDR3 is given with its conserved first and last residue. A D gene is named only where the DNA matches it firmly. Not all rows give a size; the values are once, few, many and, for expanded clones, a class.

clone_size	v_call	d_call	j_call	cdr3_nt	cdr3_aa
.	TRBV7-9	TRBD1	TRBJ1-1	TGTGCCAGCACCCCGGGACAGGGCCACACTGAAGCTTTCTTT	CASTPGQGHTEAFF
.	TRBV11-3	TRBD2	TRBJ2-2	TGTGCCAGCAGTTCCCGGGGGGGACAGAACACCGGGGAGCTGTTTTTT	CASSSRGGQNTGELFF
.	TRBV29-1	.	TRBJ1-1	TGCAGCGTTGAACCGACAGAAGGGACTGAAGCTTTCTTT	CSVEPTEGTEAFF
.	TRBV11-2	.	TRBJ1-2	TGTGCCAGCTCCCCGCTGCGGGGGCGCGAAGGCTACACCTTC	CASSPLRGREGYTF
.	TRBV4-3	TRBD2	TRBJ2-1	TGCGCCAGCAGCCAAGATCGGTTCCTAGCGGGGGCCCGACAATGGGAGCAGTTCTTC	CASSQDRFLAGARQWEQFF
.	TRBV6-5	TRBD2	TRBJ2-7	TGTGCCAGCCACCCCCCGGGGGGGTACGAGCAGTACTTC	CASHPPGGYEQYF
.	TRBV3-1/TRBV3-2	.	TRBJ1-6	TGTGCCAGCGGGGGGGGGACCTATAATTCACCCCTCCACTTT	CASGGGTYNSPLHF
.	TRBV19	.	TRBJ1-2	TGTGCCAGTAGTATAGAGACAACCTCCATATTGGCTGGCTACACCTTC	CASSIETTSILAGYTF
.	TRBV28	TRBD2	TRBJ2-7	TGTGCCAGCACAATCGGGGGGGTCGTTTACGAGCAGTACTTC	CASTIGGVVYEQYF
.	TRBV6-6	.	TRBJ1-1	TGTACCAGCAGTCACAGACAAAACACTGAAGCTTTCTTT	CTSSHRQNTEAFF
.	TRBV5-1	TRBD1	TRBJ1-2	TGCGCCAGCAGCTTATGGACAGGGGATAACTATGGCTACACCTTC	CASSLWTGDNYGYTF
few	TRBV30	.	TRBJ1-3	TGTGCCTGGGAACAGGGAAACACCATATATTTT	CAWEQGNTIYF
.	TRBV7-9	TRBD1	TRBJ2-7	TGTGCCAGCAGCTTACCCATTTTGTCGGAACAGGGGGTCGAGCAGTACTTC	CASSLPILSEQGVEQYF
.	TRBV9	TRBD2	TRBJ2-1	TGTGCCAGCAGCCTCGGACTAGCGGGGGGGCTTAATGAGCAGTTCTTC	CASSLGLAGGLNEQFF
.	TRBV28	.	TRBJ2-5	TGTGCCAGCAGTTTAACAGGGTGGAGACAAGAGACCCAGTACTTC	CASSLTGWRQETQYF
.	TRBV6-1	TRBD2	TRBJ2-1	TGTGCCAGCAGTGACCTCGGACTAGCGGGAGGCAGTTACAATGAGCAGTTCTTC	CASSDLGLAGGSYNEQFF
.	TRBV2	TRBD2	TRBJ2-3	TGTGCCAGTTTTCCGGGACTAGCGTCAGATACGCAGTATTTT	CASFPGLASDTQYF
.	TRBV6-5	TRBD1	TRBJ1-5	TGTGCCAGCAGTACATCAGGGGGTAGCAATCAGCCCCAGCATTTT	CASSTSGGSNQPQHF
.	TRBV4-3	.	TRBJ1-4	TGCGCCAGCAGCCAGGACCCGGGGGGGGTTAATGAAAAACTGTTTTTT	CASSQDPGGVNEKLFF
.	TRBV30	TRBD1	TRBJ1-5	TGTGCCTGGAGTGTACGAGGGGCTGGACAGGGCTACAATCAGCCCCAGCATTTT	CAWSVRGAGQGYNQPQHF
.	TRBV6-5	TRBD2	TRBJ2-3	TGTGCCAGTATGGGCGTAGCGGGGAACACAGATACGCAGTATTTT	CASMGVAGNTDTQYF
.	TRBV6-5	.	TRBJ1-5	TGTGCCAGCAGTCCGGTCGGGTCGGGTTACCAGCCCCAGCATTTT	CASSPVGSGYQPQHF
.	TRBV4-3	TRBD1	TRBJ1-1	TGCGCCAGCAGCCTGGGACAGGTGAACACTGAAGCTTTCTTT	CASSLGQVNTEAFF
.	TRBV11-2	TRBD2	TRBJ2-7	TGTGCCAGCAGCTTAGTTTTCCGGACTAGCGGCTCCTACGAGCAGTACTTC	CASSLVFRTSGSYEQYF
once	TRBV5-8	.	TRBJ1-2	TGTGCCAGCAGCTTGGTTTCGGCGGGTGCTAACTATGGCTACACCTTC	CASSLVSAGANYGYTF
.	TRBV4-1	TRBD2	TRBJ2-1	TGCGCCAGCACCAAACTACTGACTGGCGGGGGATACAATGAGCAGTTCTTC	CASTKLLTGGGYNEQFF
.	TRBV7-9	.	TRBJ2-1	TGTGCCAGCAGCTTAAGCAGGTCCTACAATGAGCAGTTCTTC	CASSLSRSYNEQFF
.	TRBV7-2	.	TRBJ1-6	TGTGCCAGCAGCCCACAGGGAGTAGGTTCACCCCTCCACTTT	CASSPQGVGSPLHF
.	TRBV27	TRBD1	TRBJ2-7	TGTGCCTCGCAAGGGGGACAGGCCTTCTACGAGCAGTACTTC	CASQGGQAFYEQYF
once	TRBV29-1	.	TRBJ1-1	TGCAGCTCCAGGGAGAACACTGAAGCTTTCTTT	CSSRENTEAFF
.	TRBV5-1	.	TRBJ1-2	TGCGCCAGCAGCGTTGAGCTGGCCGGGATTTCTAACTATGGCTACACCTTC	CASSVELAGISNYGYTF